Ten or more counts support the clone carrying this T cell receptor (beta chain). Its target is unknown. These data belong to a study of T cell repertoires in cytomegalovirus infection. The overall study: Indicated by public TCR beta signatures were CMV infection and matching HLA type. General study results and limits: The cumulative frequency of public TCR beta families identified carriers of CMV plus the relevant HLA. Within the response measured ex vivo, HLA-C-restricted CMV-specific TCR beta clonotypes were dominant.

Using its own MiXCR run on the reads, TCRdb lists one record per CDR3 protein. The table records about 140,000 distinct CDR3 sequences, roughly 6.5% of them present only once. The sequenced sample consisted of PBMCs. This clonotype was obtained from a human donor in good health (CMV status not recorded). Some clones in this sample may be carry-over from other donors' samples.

The CDR3 sequence is CASSDRQGWGAYEQYF. The CDR3 region has the DNA TGTGCCAGCAGCGACCGACAGGGTTGGGGGGCCTACGAGCAGTACTTC. The gene calls are TRBV5-6 and TRBJ2-7; tentative D call: TRBD1 (7 bases). Trimming took off 4 bases at V and 2 bases at J, with 19 bases between the two ends. CDR3 length: 16 amino acids. CDR1 is SGHDT and CDR2 is YYEEEE in the germline V gene.